This TCR beta chain appears in the sequencing data of a study of shared clonotypes between healthy human individuals. Overall study findings and caveats: Few donors restricted represented genetic and exposure-history diversity. Depth of sequencing was expected to influence donor clonotype sharing.

In the case of this clone: The antigen is not known.

The quantity of DNA used in unsorted PBMC replicate PCRs was 250 to 350 ng, corresponding to tens of thousands of T cell genomes. Data came from immunoSEQ multiplex PCR; TCRdb stores just in-frame clones and leaves some out. The sample holds approximately 470,000 clones; over 70% are singletons and the top ten take 9.5% to 15%. About 100 million PBMCs were counted before genomic DNA extraction. This TCR was sampled from a woman in her thirties or forties in good health. Some clones in this sample may be carry-over from other donors' samples. The sequencing input was PBMCs.

CDR3 in amino acids: CASSLGGTVNYGYTF. The CDR3 coding sequence is TGTGCCAGCAGCTTAGGTGGGACAGTGAACTATGGCTACACCTTC. This sequence joins TRBV7-2 and TRBJ1-2; TRBD1 matches 7 bases. CDR3 length equals 15 residues. V shed 1 base, J shed 2 bases, and the junction held 4 bases outside the gene matches. Germline lookup yields CDR1 SGHTA and CDR2 FQGNSA.